This T cell receptor beta chain was sequenced in a study of neoadjuvant anti-PD-1 for oral cavity cancer. Sequencing was performed with immunoSEQ multiplex PCR; in TCRdb, only in-frame clones are kept and a portion is missing. This table has 60,000 to 75,000 clones, 65% to 85% appearing once. Germline CDR1 is MNHEY and CDR2 is SVGAGI. V dropped 2 bases and J dropped 0 bases, with 8 bases sitting between them. The CDR3 is made up of 15 amino acids. The specimen comprised PBMCs, sampled before nivolumab (anti-PD-1) treatment. The clonotype comes from a person aged 35-80 years with oral cavity squamous cell carcinoma. V gene TRBV6-5 combines with J gene TRBJ1-3; D remains unclear. Written as DNA, the CDR3 is TGTGCCAGCAGTTACGACGGCTTCTCTGGAAACACCATATATTTT. It translates to CASSYDGFSGNTIYF.